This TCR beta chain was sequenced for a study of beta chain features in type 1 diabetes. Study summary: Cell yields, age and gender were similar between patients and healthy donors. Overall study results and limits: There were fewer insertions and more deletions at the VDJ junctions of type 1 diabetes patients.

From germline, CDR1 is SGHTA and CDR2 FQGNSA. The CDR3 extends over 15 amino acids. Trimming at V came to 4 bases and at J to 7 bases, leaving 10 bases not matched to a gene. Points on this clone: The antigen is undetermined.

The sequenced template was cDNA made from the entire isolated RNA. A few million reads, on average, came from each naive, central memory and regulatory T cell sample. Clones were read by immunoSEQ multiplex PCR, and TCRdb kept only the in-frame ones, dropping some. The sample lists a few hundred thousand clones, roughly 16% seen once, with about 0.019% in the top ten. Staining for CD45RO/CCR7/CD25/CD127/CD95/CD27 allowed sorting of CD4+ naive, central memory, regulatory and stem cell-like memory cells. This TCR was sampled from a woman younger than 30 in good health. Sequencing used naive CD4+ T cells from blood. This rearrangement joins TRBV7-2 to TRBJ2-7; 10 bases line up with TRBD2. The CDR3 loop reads CASSSSSGGLREQYF. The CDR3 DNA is TGTGCCAGCAGCTCATCTAGCGGGGGCCTGCGGGAGCAGTACTTC. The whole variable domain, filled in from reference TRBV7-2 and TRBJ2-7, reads GAGVSQSPSNKVTEKGKDVELRCDPISGHTALYWYRQSLGQGLEFLIYFQGNSAPDKSGLPSDRFSAERTGGSVSTLTIQRTQQEDSAVYLCASSSSSGGLREQYFGPGTRLTVT.